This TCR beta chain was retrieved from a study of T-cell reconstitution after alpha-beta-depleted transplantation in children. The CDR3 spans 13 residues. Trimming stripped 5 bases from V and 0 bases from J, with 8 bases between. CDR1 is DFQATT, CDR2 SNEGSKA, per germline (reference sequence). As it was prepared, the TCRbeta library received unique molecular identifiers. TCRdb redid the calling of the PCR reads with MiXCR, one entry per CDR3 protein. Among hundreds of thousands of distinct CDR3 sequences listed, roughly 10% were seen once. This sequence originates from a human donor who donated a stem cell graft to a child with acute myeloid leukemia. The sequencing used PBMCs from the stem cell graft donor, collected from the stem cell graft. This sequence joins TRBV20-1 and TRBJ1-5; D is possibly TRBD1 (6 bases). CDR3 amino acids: CSAWTDSNQPQHF. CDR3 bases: TGCAGTGCTTGGACAGATAGCAATCAGCCCCAGCATTTT.